Only one count was recorded for the clone carrying this T cell receptor (beta chain). Its target is unknown. Generated by immunoSEQ multiplex PCR, the TCRdb table keeps only in-frame clones and is missing some. In the table there are tens of thousands of clones, about 90% of which are singletons. This sample was included in a study of T cell responses to AZD1222 COVID-19 vaccine. Study outcomes and limitations: There were mostly white British donors and more females than males, and clonal diversity was possibly underestimated. Of spike-specific TCRs, nearly half reportedly target regions left unmutated in variants. Only 5 or 6 individuals given AZD1222 were seropositive at baseline. Regions 160-218 and 743-854 dominated among vaccine-associated CD4 TCRs spanning spike.

V gave up 1 base and J gave up 9 bases, with 22 bases separating them. The CDR3 runs to 17 residues. Germline CDR1 and CDR2: MNHNS and SASEGT. This sequence originates from an adult in good health. The sample consisted of peripheral blood, taken on day 0 of AZD1222 vaccination. This chain joins TRBV6-1 and TRBJ2-1, with unresolved D. The CDR3 region is CASSEGNLGLVLVEQFF. CDR3 coding DNA: TGTGCCAGCAGTGAAGGAAATCTGGGCCTTGTCTTGGTTGAGCAGTTCTTC.